This T cell receptor beta chain is drawn from a study of T cell changes during pregnancy in multiple sclerosis. Some clones are missing from TCRdb's copy, which holds only in-frame ones; the method was immunoSEQ multiplex PCR. The sample has tens of thousands of clones; 91% are singletons. V dropped 2 bases and J dropped 0 bases, with 15 bases sitting between them. The CDR3 is 17 amino acids. Germline values: CDR1 MNHEY, CDR2 SMNVEV (reference sequence). This receptor was identified in a female donor with multiple sclerosis, enrolled in a pregnancy study. The material was peripheral blood, obtained before pregnancy. This sequence joins TRBV27 and TRBJ2-3, with a weak D call TRBD2 (5 bases). This CDR3 reads CASSLMGSSTSTDTQYF. The CDR3 DNA sequence: TGTGCCAGCAGTTTAATGGGGAGCAGTACTAGCACAGATACGCAGTATTTT.